This TCR beta chain was profiled in a study of shared clonotypes between healthy human individuals. Notes on the study in general: Non-shared clonotypes were found to have lower generation probabilities than the clonotypes that were shared by all four of the sorted-subset donors.

V was shortened by 5 bases and J by 2 bases, with 11 bases between the two germline ends. CDR3 size: 14 residues. Germline CDR1 reads SNHLY; CDR2 reads FYNNEI. Libraries were prepared by immunoSEQ multiplex PCR; TCRdb keeps only in-frame clonotypes and omits some of them. The table shows around 690,000 clones, with roughly 91% occurring only once. Turning to this clone: As yet, its antigen is unknown.

Sample: memory CD8+ T cells from PBMCs. Subset specified: CD45RO+ cells pooled with CCR7-negative TemRA cells. This clonotype originated in a man younger than 35 in good health. Some clones in this sample may be carry-over from other donors' samples. The chain recombines TRBV2 with TRBJ2-3; tentative D call: TRBD1 (5 bases). The CDR3 DNA follows: TGTGCCAGCAGTTCAGGGTATGACACAGATACGCAGTATTTT. Protein: CASSSGYDTDTQYF.